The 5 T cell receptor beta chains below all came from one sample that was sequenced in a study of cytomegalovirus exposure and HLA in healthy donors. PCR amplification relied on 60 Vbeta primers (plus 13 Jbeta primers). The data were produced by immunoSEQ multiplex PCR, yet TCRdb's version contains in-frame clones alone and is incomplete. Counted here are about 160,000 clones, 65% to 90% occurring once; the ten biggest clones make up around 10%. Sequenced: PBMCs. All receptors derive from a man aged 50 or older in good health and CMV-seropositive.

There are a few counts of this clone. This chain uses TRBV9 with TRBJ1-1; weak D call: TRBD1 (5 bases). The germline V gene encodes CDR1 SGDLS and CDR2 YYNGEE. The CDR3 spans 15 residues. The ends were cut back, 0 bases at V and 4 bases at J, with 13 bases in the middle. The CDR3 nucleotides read TGTGCCAGCAGCGTAGGCGGGGCAATTCCCACTGAAGCTTTCTTT. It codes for CASSVGGAIPTEAFF.

CDR3 in amino acids: CAWRGGGEDTQYF. The CDR3 DNA reads TGTGCCTGGAGAGGCGGGGGGGAAGATACGCAGTATTTT. V usage is TRBV30 and J usage is TRBJ2-3; 9 bases are shared with TRBD2. Germline lookup yields CDR1 GTSNPN and CDR2 SVGIG (reference sequence). This CDR3 is built from 13 residues. V dropped 3 bases and J dropped 5; count of bases not matched to a gene: 3.

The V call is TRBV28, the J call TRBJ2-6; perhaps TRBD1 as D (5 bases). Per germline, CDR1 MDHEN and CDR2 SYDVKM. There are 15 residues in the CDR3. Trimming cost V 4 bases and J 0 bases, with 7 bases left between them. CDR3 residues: CASSSGFSGANVLTF. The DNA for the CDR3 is TGTGCCAGCAGTTCAGGGTTCTCTGGGGCCAACGTCCTGACTTTC.

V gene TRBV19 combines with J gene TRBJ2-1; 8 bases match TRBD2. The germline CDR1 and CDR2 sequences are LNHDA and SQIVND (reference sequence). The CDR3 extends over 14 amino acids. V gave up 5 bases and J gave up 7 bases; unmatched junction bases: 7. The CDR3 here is CASSLGLGPNEQFF. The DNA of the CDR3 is TGTGCCAGTAGTTTGGGACTAGGGCCGAATGAGCAGTTCTTC.

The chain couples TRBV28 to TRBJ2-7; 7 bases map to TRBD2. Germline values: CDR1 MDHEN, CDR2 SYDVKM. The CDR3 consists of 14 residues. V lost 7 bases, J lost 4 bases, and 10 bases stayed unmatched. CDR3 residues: CASIRAGASYEQYF. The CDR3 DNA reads TGTGCCAGCATTCGGGCGGGAGCGTCGTACGAGCAGTACTTC.